This T cell receptor beta chain appears in the sequencing data of a study of blood T cell repertoires in COVID-19. Study-level background: Collection of acute and convalescent COVID-19 samples took place in the United States, Italy and Spain. Sources were T cells, B-cell-depleted T cells, or PBMCs; the material itself was cDNA or gDNA.

The germline gives CDR1 MNHNS, CDR2 SASEGT. The CDR3 consists of 16 residues. V was pared by 4 bases and J by 3 bases, with 9 bases of the junction left unmatched. Original methodology: From reference gene primer amplification, estimates of nucleated cell counts were derived. Sequenced by immunoSEQ multiplex PCR; TCRdb stores in-frame clones only, minus some. That table is the source of V, J and clone size, and D and trimming were worked out from the DNA. The sample holds some 65,000 clones, around 88% seen once. The chain combines TRBV6-1 with TRBJ2-3; 8 bases map to TRBD1. The clonotype was recovered from an elderly woman with active COVID-19. Material for sequencing was peripheral blood. The DNA of the CDR3 is TGTGCCAGCAGTGGCGGACAGGGAGCCAGTACAGATACGCAGTATTTT. Protein sequence: CASSGGQGASTDTQYF.